Following are 28 T cell receptor beta chains from one sample sequenced in a study of blood T cell repertoires in COVID-19 (dated by TCRdb to 2020 to 2022). The library was obtained by the immunoSEQ multiplex PCR assay. What TCRdb holds here is the immuneACCESS table cut down to in-frame rearrangements. Part of the clones is not present; checked against another copy, under half of the missing clones reflect an unresolved V gene, and the others are unexplained. The sample table holds about 75,000 clones, of which around 90% were seen once. The ten largest clones take up 6.9% of the sample. Material: peripheral blood. These receptors originate from a human donor in a cohort sampled during active COVID-19.

This clone has a handful of counts. This chain connects TRBV6-6 to TRBJ1-2; D might be TRBD1 (5 bases). CDR1 MNHNY and CDR2 SVGAGI come from the germline V gene (reference sequence). Trimming left V 6 bases short and J 2 bases short, with 10 bases between. The CDR3 extends over 13 amino acids. The CDR3 sequence: CASRMTENYGYTF. In nucleotides, the CDR3 is TGTGCCAGCAGGATGACAGAAAACTATGGCTACACCTTC.

The chain is built from TRBV18 and TRBJ1-1; TRBD1 matches at 12 bases. The V and J ends lost 3 bases and 0 bases, in that order; junction bases with no gene match: 2. The germline V gene has CDR1 KGHSH and CDR2 LQKENI. This CDR3 is 16 amino acids long. DNA for the CDR3: TGTGCCAGCTCACCCGGGACAGGGGGCTTGAACACTGAAGCTTTCTTT. This sequence encodes CASSPGTGGLNTEAFF.

The CDR3 loop is CASSVGLGAGNTIYF. DNA of the CDR3: TGTGCCAGCAGTGTTGGTCTCGGGGCTGGAAACACCATATATTTT. The chain joins TRBV2 to TRBJ1-3, with D uncertain. Trimming shortened V by 4 bases and J by 2 bases, and 12 bases separated the two germline ends. The CDR3 consists of 15 residues. Per the germline V gene, CDR1 is SNHLY and CDR2 is FYNNEI.

The rearrangement links TRBV7-2 to TRBJ1-5; TRBD1 matches at 9 bases. The CDR3 consists of 14 residues. Germline CDR1 reads SGHTA; CDR2 reads FQGNSA. V trimming: 5 bases; J trimming: 6 bases; junction bases outside the gene matches: 5. The CDR3 here is CASSGGQGSQPQHF. The CDR3 coding sequence is TGTGCCAGCAGCGGAGGACAGGGGAGTCAGCCCCAGCATTTT.

The chain uses TRBV9 and TRBJ2-1, with D possibly TRBD1 on 6 matching bases. Germline assignment: CDR1 SGDLS and CDR2 YYNGEE. This CDR3 is 15 amino acids long. The V and J ends lost 4 bases and 2 bases respectively, with 13 bases between them. The CDR3 reads CASSPRDTTYNEQFF. The CDR3 DNA follows: TGTGCCAGCAGCCCCCGGGACACAACCTACAATGAGCAGTTCTTC.

The rearrangement uses TRBV7-2 and TRBJ1-5; D gene ambiguous. The CDR3 has 18 residues. The germline gives CDR1 SGHTA, CDR2 FQGNSA. Trimming stripped 1 base from V and 0 bases from J, with 16 bases between. The CDR3: CASSLEYRTDYSNQPQHF. The CDR3 coding sequence is TGTGCCAGCAGCTTAGAATATAGGACGGACTATAGCAATCAGCCCCAGCATTTT.

This chain joins TRBV19 and TRBJ2-1, with 11 bases aligning to TRBD2. Germline-derived CDR1 and CDR2 are LNHDA and SQIVND (reference sequence). This CDR3 spans 14 amino acids. The ends lost 5 bases at V and 9 bases at J; junction bases unmatched: 6. CDR3: CASSLAGGGSEQFF. The CDR3 region has the DNA TGTGCCAGTAGTCTAGCGGGGGGTGGTAGTGAGCAGTTCTTC. The entire variable domain, with the rest obtained from reference TRBV19 and TRBJ2-1, is as follows: DGGITQSPKYLFRKEGQNVTLSCEQNLNHDAMYWYRQDPGQGLRLIYYSQIVNDFQKGDIAEGYSVSREKKESFPLTVTSAQKNPTAFYLCASSLAGGGSEQFFGPGTRLTVL.

The chain recombines TRBV12-5 with TRBJ2-5; the match to TRBD2 covers 7 bases. Germline-derived CDR1 and CDR2 are LGHNT and FRNRAP. The trim removed 7 bases at V and 1 base at J, leaving 15 bases unmatched. This CDR3 spans 17 amino acids. The CDR3 DNA follows: TGTGCTAGTGCCCCCATCGGGCGGGGGATGCTCCAAGAGACCCAGTACTTC. This codes for CASAPIGRGMLQETQYF.

The chain employs TRBV5-8 and TRBJ2-3; 7 nucleotides agree with TRBD1. V was pared by 1 base and J by 0 bases, with 8 bases of the junction left unmatched. The length of the CDR3 is 17 residues. Germline V lookup: CDR1 SGHTS, CDR2 YDEGEE. The CDR3 DNA follows: TGTGCCAGCAGCTTGTTCCGGGACAGAGGAAGCACAGATACGCAGTATTTT. Translated: CASSLFRDRGSTDTQYF.

This clone has more than one count but fewer than ten. CDR3 DNA sequence: TGCGCCAGCAGTGTGGCGGGGTCCTCACCCCTCCACTTT. This encodes CASSVAGSSPLHF. This chain uses TRBV10-1 with TRBJ1-6; D is unclear. CDR3 length: 13 amino acids. Germline V CDR1 and CDR2: WNHNN, SYGVQD (reference sequence). V was shortened by 4 bases and J by 10 bases, with 11 bases between the two germline ends.

The rearrangement uses TRBV18 and TRBJ2-7; D ambiguous. The CDR3 runs to 14 residues. Trimming removed 3 bases from V and 0 bases from J, with 9 bases in between. CDR1 is KGHSH and CDR2 is LQKENI in the germline V gene. The CDR3 region has the DNA TGTGCCAGCTCACCGGGCACGGTCTCCTACGAGCAGTACTTC. Encoded protein: CASSPGTVSYEQYF.

The J gene is TRBJ2-3, the V gene TRBV7-9; no firm D call. The germline V gene encodes CDR1 SEHNR and CDR2 FQNEAQ (reference sequence). Trimming cost V 0 bases and J 4 bases, with 5 bases left between them. This CDR3 has 13 residues. This CDR3 is CASSLARADTQYF. The CDR3 coding sequence is TGTGCCAGCAGCTTAGCGAGAGCAGATACGCAGTATTTT.

The chain carries TRBV28 and TRBJ1-3, with D possibly TRBD1 on 5 matching bases. The CDR3 runs to 16 residues. V dropped 3 bases and J dropped 1 base, with 13 bases sitting between them. Germline lookup yields CDR1 MDHEN and CDR2 SYDVKM. DNA of the CDR3: TGTGCCAGCAGTTTCTCCCTCACAGGTTCTGGAAACACCATATATTTT. Translated, it gives CASSFSLTGSGNTIYF. Full variable domain (outside the CDR3, taken from reference TRBV28 and TRBJ1-3): DVKVTQSSRYLVKRTGEKVFLECVQDMDHENMFWYRQDPGLGLRLIYFSYDVKMKEKGDIPEGYSVSREKKERFSLILESASTNQTSMYLCASSFSLTGSGNTIYFGEGSWLTVV.

The V gene is TRBV10-3, the J gene TRBJ1-4; TRBD1 aligns across 9 bases. J was trimmed by 3 bases and V by 7 bases; bases with no gene match: 18. The CDR3 runs 19 residues. Germline V gene data show CDR1 as ENHRY and CDR2 as SYGVKD. The CDR3 DNA reads as TGTGCCATCATCCCATGGAACCGGGACCGGGACAGGGCTAATGAAAAACTGTTTTTT. Translated: CAIIPWNRDRDRANEKLFF.

The chain recombines TRBV6-1 with TRBJ2-3; weak D call: TRBD1 (5 bases). V lost 2 bases and J lost 0, with 12 bases in between. Germline CDR1 MNHNS, CDR2 SASEGT. The CDR3 runs to 16 residues. The CDR3 loop is CASSERGSASTDTQYF. CDR3 DNA: TGTGCCAGCAGTGAAAGGGGCAGTGCTAGCACAGATACGCAGTATTTT.

The chain couples TRBV2 to TRBJ1-2, with TRBD1 matching 7 bases. The CDR3 contains 13 residues. Germline loops: CDR1 SNHLY, CDR2 FYNNEI. V was pared by 3 bases and J by 7 bases, with 5 bases of the junction left unmatched. CDR3 nucleotides: TGTGCCAGCAGTGAGGACAGGACGGGTGGCTACACCTTC. Protein product: CASSEDRTGGYTF. The whole variable domain, remainder taken from reference TRBV2 and TRBJ1-2, is EPEVTQTPSHQVTQMGQEVILRCVPISNHLYFYWYRQILGQKVEFLVSFYNNEISEKSEIFDDQFSVERPDGSNFTLKIRSTKLEDSAMYFCASSEDRTGGYTFGSGTRLTVV.

The chain is built from TRBV27 and TRBJ1-6; D possibly corresponds to TRBD1 (5 bases). CDR1 MNHEY and CDR2 SMNVEV come from the germline V gene (reference sequence). The CDR3 sequence is 14 residues long. V was trimmed by 3 bases and J by 11 bases, leaving 14 bases between them. CDR3 nucleotides: TGTGCCAGCAGTTTTTGGGGGGGAGGGACACCCCTCCACTTT. It encodes CASSFWGGGTPLHF.

The rearrangement links TRBV28 to TRBJ1-5; TRBD1 agrees at 8 bases. J gave up 4 bases and V 6 bases, and 8 bases lay outside the gene matches. The CDR3 consists of 15 residues. CDR1 MDHEN and CDR2 SYDVKM come from the germline V gene. The CDR3 DNA sequence: TGTGCCAGCAGCCCCCGTACAGGGGGTAATCAGCCCCAGCATTTT. Its protein is CASSPRTGGNQPQHF.

This chain joins TRBV4-3 and TRBJ1-6; TRBD1 might be the D (6 bases). The V gene lost 6 bases and the J gene lost 9 bases, with 18 bases spanning the gap. The CDR3 has 15 residues. CDR1 and CDR2 (germline): LGHNA, YSLEER. DNA of the CDR3: TGCGCCAGCAGAAAGGGCGGGGGCAGCGCTTCACCCCTCCACTTT. It specifies CASRKGGGSASPLHF.

The chain uses TRBV27 and TRBJ2-5; D is uncertain. CDR1 MNHEY and CDR2 SMNVEV come from the germline V gene (reference sequence). V lost 6 bases, J lost 5 bases, and 13 bases lay in between. The CDR3 has 13 amino acids. The CDR3 region is CASRTLSGETQYF. DNA for the CDR3: TGTGCCAGCAGGACTTTAAGTGGTGAGACCCAGTACTTC.

The chain combines TRBV28 with TRBJ2-7, with D hard to call. Germline V gene data show CDR1 as MDHEN and CDR2 as SYDVKM. The V end lost 3 bases, the J end lost 3 bases, and 21 bases lay between the germline ends. CDR3 length: 17 residues. The CDR3 bases are TGTGCCAGCAGTTTTACTTTGCAGGTTTCCCAAGACTACGAGCAGTACTTC. It codes for CASSFTLQVSQDYEQYF.

V and J are TRBV28 and TRBJ2-1; 15 bases map to TRBD2. CDR1 is MDHEN and CDR2 is SYDVKM in the germline V gene. Unmatched junction bases numbered 3, after V lost 10 bases and J lost 2 bases. The CDR3 is 15 residues long. The CDR3 nucleotides read TGTGCCACCCGGACTAGCGGGGGGGCCTACAATGAGCAGTTCTTC. This encodes CATRTSGGAYNEQFF.

This rearrangement joins TRBV19 to TRBJ2-3, with D possibly matching TRBD1 (5 bases). V was cut by 3 bases and J by 5 bases, with 6 bases left in between. The germline gives CDR1 LNHDA, CDR2 SQIVND (reference sequence). The CDR3 consists of 12 residues. DNA for the CDR3: TGTGCCAGTAGTATTGACAGAGATACGCAGTATTTT. Translating gives CASSIDRDTQYF.

The CDR3 region is CASRKTGGVQPQHF. Written as DNA, the CDR3 is TGTGCCAGCAGGAAGACAGGGGGTGTTCAGCCCCAGCATTTT. The chain combines TRBV27 with TRBJ1-5, with 9 bases aligning to TRBD1. V was pared by 6 bases and J by 6 bases, with 6 bases of the junction left unmatched. The CDR3 is 14 residues long. In germline, CDR1 is MNHEY, CDR2 SMNVEV (reference sequence).

The chain joins TRBV27 to TRBJ1-6, with D unclear. V lost 6 bases, J lost 7 bases, and 13 bases lay in between. The length of the CDR3 is 14 residues. The germline V gene has CDR1 MNHEY and CDR2 SMNVEV (reference sequence). The CDR3 sequence is CASSRGGGNSPLHF. The CDR3, as DNA: TGTGCCAGCAGCAGAGGTGGAGGGAATTCACCCCTCCACTTT.

The table lists this clone with a few counts. This chain connects TRBV7-2 to TRBJ2-3; 10 nucleotides match TRBD1. Germline CDR1 is SGHTA and CDR2 is FQGNSA. Losses at the gene ends were 1 base for V and 4 bases for J; bases not matched to a gene: 2. The CDR3 consists of 15 residues. CDR3: CASSLGGTGADTQYF. Written as DNA, the CDR3 is TGTGCCAGCAGCTTAGGCGGGACAGGGGCAGATACGCAGTATTTT.

This rearrangement joins TRBV7-8 to TRBJ1-6; a weak D match, TRBD1 (5 bases). The length of the CDR3 is 14 residues. Trimming pared 2 bases from V and 7 bases from J, leaving 9 bases between. Looked up from germline, CDR1 is SGHVS and CDR2 is FQNEAQ. CDR3 sequence reads: CASSLQGGNSPLHF. For the CDR3, the DNA is TGTGCCAGCAGCTTACAGGGTGGGAATTCACCCCTCCACTTT.

The CDR3 region has the DNA TGTGCCAGTAGTCAGGGGGAGGGCACAGATACGCAGTATTTT. This translates into CASSQGEGTDTQYF. The gene calls are TRBV19 and TRBJ2-3; D possibly corresponds to TRBD1 (7 bases). V lost 5 bases to trimming and J lost 1 base, with 10 bases between them. This CDR3 contains 14 residues. CDR1 and CDR2 (germline): LNHDA, SQIVND (reference sequence).